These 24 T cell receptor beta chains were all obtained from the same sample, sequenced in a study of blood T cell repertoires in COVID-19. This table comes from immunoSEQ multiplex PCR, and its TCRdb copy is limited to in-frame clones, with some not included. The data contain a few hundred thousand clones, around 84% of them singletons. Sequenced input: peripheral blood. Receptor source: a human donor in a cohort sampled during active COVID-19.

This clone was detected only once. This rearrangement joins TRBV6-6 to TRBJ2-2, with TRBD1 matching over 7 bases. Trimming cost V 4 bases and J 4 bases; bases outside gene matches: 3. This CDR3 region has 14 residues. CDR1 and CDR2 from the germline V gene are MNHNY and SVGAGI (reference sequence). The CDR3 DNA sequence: TGTGCCAGCAGTTCGACAGGGTCCACCGGGGAGCTGTTTTTT. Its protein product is CASSSTGSTGELFF.

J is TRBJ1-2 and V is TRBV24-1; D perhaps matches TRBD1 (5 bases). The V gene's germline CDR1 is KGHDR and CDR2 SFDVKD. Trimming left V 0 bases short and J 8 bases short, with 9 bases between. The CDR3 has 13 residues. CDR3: CATSDLGRGGYTF. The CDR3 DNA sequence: TGTGCCACCAGTGATTTGGGCCGGGGGGGCTACACCTTC.

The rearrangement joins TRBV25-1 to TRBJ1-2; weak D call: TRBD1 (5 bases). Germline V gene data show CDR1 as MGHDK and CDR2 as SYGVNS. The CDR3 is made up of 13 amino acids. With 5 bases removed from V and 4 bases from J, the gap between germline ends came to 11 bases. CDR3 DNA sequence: TGTGCCAGCAGTAGGGACTCGGCCTATGGCTACACCTTC. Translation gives CASSRDSAYGYTF.

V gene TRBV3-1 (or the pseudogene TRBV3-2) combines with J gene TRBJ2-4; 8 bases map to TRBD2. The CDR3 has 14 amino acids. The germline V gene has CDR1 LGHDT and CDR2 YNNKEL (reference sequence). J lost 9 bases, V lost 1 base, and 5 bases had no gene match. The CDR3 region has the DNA TGTGCCAGCAGCCAAGGTTTAAGCGGGGGCATTCAGTACTTC. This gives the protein CASSQGLSGGIQYF.

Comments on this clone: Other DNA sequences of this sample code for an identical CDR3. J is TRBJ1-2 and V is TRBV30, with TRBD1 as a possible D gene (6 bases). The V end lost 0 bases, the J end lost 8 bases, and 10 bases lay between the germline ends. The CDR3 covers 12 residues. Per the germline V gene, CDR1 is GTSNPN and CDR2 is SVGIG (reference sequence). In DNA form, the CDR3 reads TGTGCCTGGAGTGTAGGCAGGGGAGGCTACACCTTC. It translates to CAWSVGRGGYTF.

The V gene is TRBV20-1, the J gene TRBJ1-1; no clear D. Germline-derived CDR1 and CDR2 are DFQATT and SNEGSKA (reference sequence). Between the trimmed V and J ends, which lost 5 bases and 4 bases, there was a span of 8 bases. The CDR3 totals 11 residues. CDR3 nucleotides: TGCAGTGCTTTCCCCCGCACTGAAGCTTTCTTT. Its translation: CSAFPRTEAFF.

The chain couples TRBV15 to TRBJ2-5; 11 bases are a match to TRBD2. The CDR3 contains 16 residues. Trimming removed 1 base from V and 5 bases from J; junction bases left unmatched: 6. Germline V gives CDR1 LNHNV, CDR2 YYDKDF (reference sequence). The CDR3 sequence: CATSRAIAGGRETQYF. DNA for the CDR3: TGTGCCACCAGCAGAGCTATAGCGGGAGGGCGGGAGACCCAGTACTTC.

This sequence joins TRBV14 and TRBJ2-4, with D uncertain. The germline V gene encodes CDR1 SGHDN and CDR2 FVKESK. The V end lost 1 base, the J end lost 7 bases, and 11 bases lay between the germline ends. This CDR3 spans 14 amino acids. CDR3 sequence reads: CASSQGRNLNIQYF. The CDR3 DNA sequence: TGTGCCAGCAGCCAAGGCAGAAATCTTAACATTCAGTACTTC.

CDR3: CASSLDRGSPLHF. CDR3 DNA: TGTGCCAGCAGTCTAGACAGGGGGTCACCCCTCCACTTT. J is TRBJ1-6 and V is TRBV27; 9 bases are shared with TRBD1. There are 13 residues in the CDR3. Germline-derived CDR1 and CDR2 are MNHEY and SMNVEV (reference sequence). V lost 5 bases, J lost 10 bases, and 3 bases stayed unmatched.

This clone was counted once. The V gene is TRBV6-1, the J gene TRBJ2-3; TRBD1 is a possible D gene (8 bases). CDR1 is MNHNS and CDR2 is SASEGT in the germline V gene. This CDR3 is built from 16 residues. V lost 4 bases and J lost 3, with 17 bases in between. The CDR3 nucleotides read TGTGCCAGCAGTGTAACCGGACAGGGAGGGACAGATACGCAGTATTTT. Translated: CASSVTGQGGTDTQYF.

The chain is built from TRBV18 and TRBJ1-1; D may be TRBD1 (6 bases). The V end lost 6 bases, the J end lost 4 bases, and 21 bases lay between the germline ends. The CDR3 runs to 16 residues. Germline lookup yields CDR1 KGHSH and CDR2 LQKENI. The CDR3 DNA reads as TGTGCCAGCTCCATTTCCAGGGGAGGGTTCGGCACTGAAGCTTTCTTT. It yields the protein CASSISRGGFGTEAFF.

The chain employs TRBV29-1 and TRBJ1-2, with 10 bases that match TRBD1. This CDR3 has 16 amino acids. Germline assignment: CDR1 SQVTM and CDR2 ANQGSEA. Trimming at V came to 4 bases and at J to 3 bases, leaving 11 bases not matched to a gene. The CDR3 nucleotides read TGCAGCGTTGTAGGGTCGACAGGGGGCGGTGACTATGGCTACACCTTC. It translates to CSVVGSTGGGDYGYTF.

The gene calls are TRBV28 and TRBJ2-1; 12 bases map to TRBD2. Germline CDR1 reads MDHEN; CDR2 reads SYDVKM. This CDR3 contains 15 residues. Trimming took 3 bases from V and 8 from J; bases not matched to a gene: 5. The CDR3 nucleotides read TGTGCCAGCAGTTTTGATCTAGCGGGAGGGGATGAGCAGTTCTTC. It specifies CASSFDLAGGDEQFF.

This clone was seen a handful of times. The CDR3 coding sequence is TGTGCCACCAGTGATGCGACTAGCGGGAGGTCCTACGAGCAGTACTTC. Protein product: CATSDATSGRSYEQYF. The chain is built from TRBV24-1 and TRBJ2-7, with TRBD2 identical over 13 bases. CDR1 KGHDR and CDR2 SFDVKD come from the germline V gene. The CDR3 contains 16 residues. J gave up 1 base and V 3 bases, and 2 bases lay outside the gene matches.

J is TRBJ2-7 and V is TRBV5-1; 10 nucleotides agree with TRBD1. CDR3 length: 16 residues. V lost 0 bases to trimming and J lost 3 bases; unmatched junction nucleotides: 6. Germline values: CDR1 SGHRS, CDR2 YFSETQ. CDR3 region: CASSLGGQGIGYEQYF. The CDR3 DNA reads TGCGCCAGCAGCTTGGGGGGACAGGGGATCGGCTACGAGCAGTACTTC.

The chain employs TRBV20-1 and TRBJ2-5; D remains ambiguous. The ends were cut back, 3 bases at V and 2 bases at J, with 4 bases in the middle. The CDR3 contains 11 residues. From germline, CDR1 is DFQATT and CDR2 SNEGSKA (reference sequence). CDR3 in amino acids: CSASRQETQYF. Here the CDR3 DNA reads TGCAGTGCTAGTCGGCAAGAGACCCAGTACTTC.

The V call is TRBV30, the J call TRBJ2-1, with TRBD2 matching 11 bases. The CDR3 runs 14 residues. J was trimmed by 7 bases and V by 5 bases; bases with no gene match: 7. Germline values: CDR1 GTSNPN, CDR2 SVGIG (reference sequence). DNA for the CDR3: TGTGCCTGGGGGAGGGCTAGCGGGAGGAATGAGCAGTTCTTC. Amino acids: CAWGRASGRNEQFF.

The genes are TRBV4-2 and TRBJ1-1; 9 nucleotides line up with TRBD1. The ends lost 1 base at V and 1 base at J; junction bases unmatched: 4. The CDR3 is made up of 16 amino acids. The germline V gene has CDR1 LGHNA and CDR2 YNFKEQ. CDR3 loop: CASSQGTGAANTEAFF. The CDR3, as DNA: TGTGCCAGCAGCCAAGGGACAGGGGCCGCGAACACTGAAGCTTTCTTT.

The DNA of the CDR3 is TGTGCCATCGCCGGGACAGGGATTAACGAGCAGTACTTC. Protein product: CAIAGTGINEQYF. The rearrangement joins TRBV10-3 to TRBJ2-7; 9 nucleotides agree with TRBD1. V shed 8 bases, J shed 5 bases, and the junction held 7 bases outside the gene matches. CDR1 is ENHRY and CDR2 is SYGVKD in the germline V gene. CDR3 size: 13 residues.

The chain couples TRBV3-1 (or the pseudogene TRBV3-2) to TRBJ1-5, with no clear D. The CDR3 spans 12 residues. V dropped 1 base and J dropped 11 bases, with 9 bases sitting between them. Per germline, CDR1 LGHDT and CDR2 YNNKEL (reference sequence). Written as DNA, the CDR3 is TGTGCCAGCAGCCAAGGTGATAGAGCCCAGCATTTT. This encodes CASSQGDRAQHF.

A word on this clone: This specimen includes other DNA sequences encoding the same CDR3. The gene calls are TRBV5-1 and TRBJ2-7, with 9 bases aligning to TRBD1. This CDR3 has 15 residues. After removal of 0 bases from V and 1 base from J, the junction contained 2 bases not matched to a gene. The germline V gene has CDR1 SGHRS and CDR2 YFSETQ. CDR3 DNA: TGCGCCAGCAGCTTGGGCGGGACAGGGTCCTACGAGCAGTACTTC. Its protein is CASSLGGTGSYEQYF.

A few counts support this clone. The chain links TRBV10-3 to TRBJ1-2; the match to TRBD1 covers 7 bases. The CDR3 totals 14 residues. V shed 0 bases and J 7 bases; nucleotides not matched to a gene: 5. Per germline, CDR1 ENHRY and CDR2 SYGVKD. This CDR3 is CAISESDRESGYTF. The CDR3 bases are TGTGCCATCAGTGAGTCCGACAGGGAATCTGGCTACACCTTC.

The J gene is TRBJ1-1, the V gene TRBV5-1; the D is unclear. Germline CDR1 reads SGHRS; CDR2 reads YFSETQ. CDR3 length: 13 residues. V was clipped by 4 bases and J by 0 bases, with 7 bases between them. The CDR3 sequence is CASSPGVNTEAFF. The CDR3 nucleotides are TGCGCCAGCAGCCCCGGGGTGAACACTGAAGCTTTCTTT.

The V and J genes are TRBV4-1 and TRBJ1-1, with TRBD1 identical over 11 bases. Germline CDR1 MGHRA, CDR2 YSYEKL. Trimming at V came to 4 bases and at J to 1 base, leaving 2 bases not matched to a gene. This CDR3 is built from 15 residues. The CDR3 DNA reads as TGCGCCAGCAGCCCTGGACAGGGGGCGAACACTGAAGCTTTCTTT. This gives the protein CASSPGQGANTEAFF.